The rows below give T cell receptor beta chains drawn from one sample of a study of blood T cell repertoires in COVID-19. Produced via immunoSEQ multiplex PCR; TCRdb's table is partial and in-frame only. This table has 80,000 to 85,000 clones, almost 90% appearing once. Sequenced material: peripheral blood. All receptors come from a woman at least 80 years old with acute or convalescent COVID-19. Each CDR3 is given with its conserved first and last residue.

J	V	CDR3
TRBJ2-7	TRBV19	CASSTSGVREQYF
TRBJ2-1	TRBV5-1	CASSLGLAGQNEQFF
TRBJ2-7	TRBV10-2	CASSERAGGPYEQYF
TRBJ2-1	TRBV19	CASSIAAGREYEQFF
TRBJ2-5	TRBV18	CASSPQRLAQETQYF
TRBJ1-6	TRBV19	CASSIGPGQGDSPLHF
TRBJ2-3	TRBV28	CASTSSTDTQYF
TRBJ1-2	TRBV25-1	CASTKGLGGYTF
TRBJ1-5	TRBV7-9	CASSSGTNSNQPQHF
TRBJ1-5	TRBV2	CASSTGVSNQPQHF
TRBJ2-7	TRBV6-1	CASSEGPAGFIDEQYF
TRBJ1-1	TRBV5-4	CASNRDYANTEAFF
TRBJ1-1	TRBV7-9	CASSSRGPKALNTEAFF
TRBJ1-5	TRBV11-2	CASSLGAYSNQPQHF
TRBJ1-1	TRBV27	CASSFRGLGTEAFF
TRBJ2-3	TRBV10-3	CAISGNSGNTDTQYF
TRBJ1-2	TRBV19	CASSTRGSGYTF
TRBJ1-2	TRBV19	CASSIRQGANYGYTF
TRBJ1-2	TRBV10-3	CAISSGEGTNYGYTF
TRBJ2-1	TRBV7-3	CASSFTSAAYNEQFF
TRBJ2-7	TRBV19	CASSIARDSGEQYF
TRBJ1-1	TRBV6-4	CASSVELNTEAFF
TRBJ2-3	TRBV29-1	CSVGQGTDTQYF
TRBJ2-7	TRBV5-4	CASSPGLASYEQYF
TRBJ2-2	TRBV19	CASSVLAGDETGELFF
TRBJ1-6	TRBV19	CASSSSLSSPLHF
TRBJ2-5	TRBV19	CATGAGETQYF
TRBJ2-2	TRBV7-9	CASSLAAGGPTGELFF
TRBJ1-5	TRBV19	CASGIAGADQPQHF
TRBJ2-3	TRBV7-9	CASSRGSGGRAGGTDTQYF
TRBJ2-7	TRBV4-3	CASSQQGGTYEQYF
TRBJ2-2	TRBV2	CASRLAGSLTGELFF
TRBJ1-5	TRBV29-1	CSVAGQLNQPQHF
TRBJ1-6	TRBV30	CAWSGQGVGNSPLHF
TRBJ1-4	TRBV14	CASSPTTGARNEKLFF
TRBJ2-2	TRBV7-3	CASSPRTSGNTGELFF
TRBJ2-2	TRBV2	CASSVGKGQGELFF
TRBJ1-1	TRBV2	CASSWTGVNTEAFF
TRBJ2-3	TRBV12-3/TRBV12-4	CASSSRGDTQYF
TRBJ2-2	TRBV25-1	CASTPAGQGASGELFF
TRBJ1-2	TRBV29-1	CSVFMTGTGGSSNYGYTF